This T cell receptor beta chain was captured in a study of cytomegalovirus exposure and HLA in healthy donors (dated by TCRdb to 2016 to 2017). Regarding the complete study: The roughly 670 repertoires of the first cohort and the roughly 120 validation repertoires were produced on the same platform, according to a later analysis. The study aimed to test whether cataloging public T cell receptors could reveal signatures of past pathogen exposure. In addition to the first cohort of 500 to 850 subjects, a separate validation cohort of about 120 different subjects was used. The study combined high-throughput TCR immunosequencing, statistical association of individual TCRs with disease status, and machine learning to predict cytomegalovirus infection status. General study outcomes and caveats: A total of 150 or so TCR beta chains were listed by the study as associated with cytomegalovirus. Across donors, most TCR sequences were observed very rarely, whereas some public TCRs were present in many individuals. Cytomegalovirus status was reported to be diagnosed by the classifier with high specificity and sensitivity in both the original and validation cohorts. The validation cohort had no HLA typing available for a later analysis, so co-occurrence within that cohort was assessed over all 120 or so repertoires. The authors suggested that the approach could potentially be generalized to other disease states and immunological phenotypes. Subsequent analysis determined that TCRs grouped into clusters in the first cohort also showed a tendency toward co-occurrence across the 120 or so validation repertoires, and 94% of cluster scores exceeded 0. In vitro tests confirmed that a few of the cytomegalovirus-associated TCR beta chains recognize cytomegalovirus antigens.

Receptor amplification or capture employed the immunoSEQ multiplex PCR assay. Turning to the authors' computational methods: A statistical classification framework was developed to diagnose cytomegalovirus status using the catalog of TCR beta chain sequences. Held by TCRdb, this immuneACCESS table contains in-frame sequences only and omits some clones. Under half of the omission traces to an unresolved V gene where checked; the cause of the rest is unknown. V and J calls and clone size are given by that table; D and trimming were obtained from the DNA. The sample table lists 250,000 to 400,000 clones, roughly 87% of them with a count of one. Jointly, the top ten make up roughly 0.88% of the sample. In the case of this clone: The antigen it binds to is not known. Qualities for individual bases were not recorded, and no much larger clone is one base off.

Separate from the approximately 670-subject first cohort, the validation cohort of more than 90 subjects was the group to which the donors belonged. The sample comprised PBMCs. The source is a man aged 30 to 39 in good health and CMV-seronegative.

The CDR3: CASSQDRINEKLFF. The sequenced DNA: TGTGCCAGCTCACAGGACAGGATTAATGAAAAACTGTTTTTT. Rearrangement joined TRBV18 to TRBJ1-4; the central 7 bases match TRBD1. For CDR1 and CDR2, the germline V gene lists KGHSH and LQKENI. Germline trimming: 4 bases from V, 4 bases from J; junction bases outside gene matches: 3. The CDR3 sequence holds 14 residues, the cysteine and phenylalanine included. Only the CDR3 DNA stays, 42 bases, in frame from base 1.